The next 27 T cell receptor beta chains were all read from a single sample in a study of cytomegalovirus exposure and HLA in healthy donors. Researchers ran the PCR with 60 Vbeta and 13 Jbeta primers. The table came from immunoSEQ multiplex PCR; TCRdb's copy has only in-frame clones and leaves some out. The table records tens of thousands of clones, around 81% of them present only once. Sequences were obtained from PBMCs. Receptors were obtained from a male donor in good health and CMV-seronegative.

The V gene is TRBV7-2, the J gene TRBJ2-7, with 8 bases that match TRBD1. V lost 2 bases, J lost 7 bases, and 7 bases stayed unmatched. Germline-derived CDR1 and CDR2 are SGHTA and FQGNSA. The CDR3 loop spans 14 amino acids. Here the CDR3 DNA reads TGTGCCAGCAGCTTATCGCGGACAGGGTATGAGCAGTACTTC. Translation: CASSLSRTGYEQYF.

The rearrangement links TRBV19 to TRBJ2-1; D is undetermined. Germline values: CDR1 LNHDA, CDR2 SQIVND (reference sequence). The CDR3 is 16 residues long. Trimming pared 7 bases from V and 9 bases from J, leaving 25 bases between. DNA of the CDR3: TGTGCCAGTAACTCTCCTCGACAATCTCCGGTCCGTGAGCAGTTCTTC. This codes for CASNSPRQSPVREQFF.

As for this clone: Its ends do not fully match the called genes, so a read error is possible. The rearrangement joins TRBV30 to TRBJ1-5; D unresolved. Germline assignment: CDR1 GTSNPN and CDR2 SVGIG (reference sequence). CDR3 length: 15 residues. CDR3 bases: TGTGCCTGGAGCACGGGTCAGCATAGCAATCAGCCCCAGAATTTT. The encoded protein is CAWSTGQHSNQPQNF. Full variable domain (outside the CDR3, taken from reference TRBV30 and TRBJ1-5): SQTIHQWPATLVQPVGSPLSLECTVEGTSNPNLYWYRQAAGRGLQLLFYSVGIGQISSEVPQNLSASRPQDRQFILSSKKLLLSDSGFYLCAWSTGQHSNQPQNFGDGTRLSIL.

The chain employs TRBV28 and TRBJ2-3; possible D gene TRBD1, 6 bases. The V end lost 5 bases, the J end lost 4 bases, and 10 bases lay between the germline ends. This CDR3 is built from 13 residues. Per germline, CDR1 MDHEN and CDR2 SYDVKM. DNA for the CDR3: TGTGCCAGCAGTACAGGGAACGCAGATACGCAGTATTTT. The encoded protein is CASSTGNADTQYF.

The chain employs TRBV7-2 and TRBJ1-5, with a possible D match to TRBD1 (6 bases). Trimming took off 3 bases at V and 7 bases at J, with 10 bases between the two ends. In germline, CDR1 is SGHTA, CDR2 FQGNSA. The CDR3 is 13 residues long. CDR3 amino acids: CASSFLQGQPQHF. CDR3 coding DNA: TGTGCCAGCAGCTTTCTTCAGGGGCAGCCCCAGCATTTT.

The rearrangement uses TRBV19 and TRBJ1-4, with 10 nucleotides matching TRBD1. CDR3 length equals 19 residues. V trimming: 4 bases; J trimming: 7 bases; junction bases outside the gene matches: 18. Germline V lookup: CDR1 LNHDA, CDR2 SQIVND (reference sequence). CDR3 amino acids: CASSTVRDRGGLGSEKLFF. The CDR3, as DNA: TGTGCCAGTAGTACGGTCCGGGACAGGGGCGGCTTGGGAAGTGAAAAACTGTTTTTT.

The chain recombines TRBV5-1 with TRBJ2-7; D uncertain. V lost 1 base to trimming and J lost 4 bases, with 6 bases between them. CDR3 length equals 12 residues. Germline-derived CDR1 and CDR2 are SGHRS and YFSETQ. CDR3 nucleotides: TGCGCCAGCAGCTTGCCCGGGTACGAGCAGTACTTC. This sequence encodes CASSLPGYEQYF.

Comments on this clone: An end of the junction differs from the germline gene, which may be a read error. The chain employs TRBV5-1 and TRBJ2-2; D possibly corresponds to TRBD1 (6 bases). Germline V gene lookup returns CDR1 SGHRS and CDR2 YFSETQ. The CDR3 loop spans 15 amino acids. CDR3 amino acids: CSSYPPGANTGELFF. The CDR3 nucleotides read TGCTCCAGCTATCCCCCAGGGGCGAACACCGGGGAGCTGTTTTTT.

The CDR3 DNA reads as TGTGCCAGCAGTCTGACCCGGACAGGTGGGACTACGCAGTATTTT. It encodes CASSLTRTGGTTQYF. The V gene is TRBV6-5, the J gene TRBJ2-3; 7 positions agree with TRBD1. Germline CDR1 reads MNHEY; CDR2 reads SVGAGI. After removal of 5 bases from V and 8 bases from J, the junction contained 13 bases not matched to a gene. The CDR3 runs 15 residues.

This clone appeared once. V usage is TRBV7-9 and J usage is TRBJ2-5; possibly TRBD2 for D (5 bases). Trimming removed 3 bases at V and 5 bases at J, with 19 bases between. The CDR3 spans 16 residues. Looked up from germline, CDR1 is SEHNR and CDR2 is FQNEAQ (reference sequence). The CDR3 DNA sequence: TGTGCCAGCAGCTTGCCCGAGGCCGGAACTAGGGAGACCCAGTACTTC. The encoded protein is CASSLPEAGTRETQYF.

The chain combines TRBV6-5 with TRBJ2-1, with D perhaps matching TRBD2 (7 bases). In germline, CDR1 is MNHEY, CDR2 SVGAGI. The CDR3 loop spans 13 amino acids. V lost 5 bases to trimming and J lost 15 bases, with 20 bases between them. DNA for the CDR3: TGTGCCAGCAGTCGCGGGGGCATAGGGGTTTGGTTCTTC. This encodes CASSRGGIGVWFF.

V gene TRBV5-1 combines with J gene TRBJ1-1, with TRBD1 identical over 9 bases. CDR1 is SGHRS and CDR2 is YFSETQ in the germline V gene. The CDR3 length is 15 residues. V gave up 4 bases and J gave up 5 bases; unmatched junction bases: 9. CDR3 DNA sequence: TGCGCCAGCAGCACTTTAGGGGACAGGGTAACTGAAGCTTTCTTT. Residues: CASSTLGDRVTEAFF.

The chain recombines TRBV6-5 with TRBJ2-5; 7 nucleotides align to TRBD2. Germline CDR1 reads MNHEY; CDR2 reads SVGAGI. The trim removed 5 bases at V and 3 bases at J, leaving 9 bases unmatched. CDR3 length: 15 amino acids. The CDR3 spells CASSRLGGVEETQYF. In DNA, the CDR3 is TGTGCCAGCAGTCGCCTGGGGGGGGTAGAAGAGACCCAGTACTTC.

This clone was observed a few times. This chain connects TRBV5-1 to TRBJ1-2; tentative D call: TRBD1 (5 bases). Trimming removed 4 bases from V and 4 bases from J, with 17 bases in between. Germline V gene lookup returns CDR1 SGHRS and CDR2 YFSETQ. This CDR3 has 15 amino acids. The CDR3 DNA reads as TGCGCCAGCAGCAACCGGGACTCCTTAGGCTATGGCTACACCTTC. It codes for CASSNRDSLGYGYTF.

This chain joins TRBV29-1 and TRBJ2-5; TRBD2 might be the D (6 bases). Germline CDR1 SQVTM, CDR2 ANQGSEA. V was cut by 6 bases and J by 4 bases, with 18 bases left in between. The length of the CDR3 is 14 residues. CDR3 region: CSVSGTEGGETQYF. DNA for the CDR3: TGCAGCGTATCCGGGACGGAGGGTGGAGAGACCCAGTACTTC.

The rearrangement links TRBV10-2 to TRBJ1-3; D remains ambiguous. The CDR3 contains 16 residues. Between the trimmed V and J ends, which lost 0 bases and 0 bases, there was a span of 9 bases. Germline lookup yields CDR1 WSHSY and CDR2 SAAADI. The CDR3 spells CASSESGGSSGNTIYF. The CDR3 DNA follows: TGCGCCAGCAGTGAGTCGGGAGGAAGCTCTGGAAACACCATATATTTT.

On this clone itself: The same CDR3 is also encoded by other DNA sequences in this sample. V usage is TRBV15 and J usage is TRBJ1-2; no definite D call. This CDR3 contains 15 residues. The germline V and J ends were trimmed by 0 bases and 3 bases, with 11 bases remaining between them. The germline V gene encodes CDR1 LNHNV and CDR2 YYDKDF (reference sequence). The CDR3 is CATSRDGTAYYGYTF. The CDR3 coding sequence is TGTGCCACCAGCAGAGATGGAACAGCCTACTATGGCTACACCTTC.

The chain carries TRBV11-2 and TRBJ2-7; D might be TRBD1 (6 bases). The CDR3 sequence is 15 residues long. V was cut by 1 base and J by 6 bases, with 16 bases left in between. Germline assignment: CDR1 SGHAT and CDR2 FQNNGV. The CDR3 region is CASSLVAGGVAEQYF. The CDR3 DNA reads TGTGCCAGCAGCTTAGTCGCTGGGGGCGTCGCCGAGCAGTACTTC.

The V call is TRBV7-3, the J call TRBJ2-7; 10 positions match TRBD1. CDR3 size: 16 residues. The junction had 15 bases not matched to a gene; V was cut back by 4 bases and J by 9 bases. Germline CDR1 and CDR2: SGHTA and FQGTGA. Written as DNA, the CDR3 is TGTGCCAGCAGCTCCCGGGACAGGGGCGGGAGGTTCTCGCAGTACTTC. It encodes CASSSRDRGGRFSQYF.

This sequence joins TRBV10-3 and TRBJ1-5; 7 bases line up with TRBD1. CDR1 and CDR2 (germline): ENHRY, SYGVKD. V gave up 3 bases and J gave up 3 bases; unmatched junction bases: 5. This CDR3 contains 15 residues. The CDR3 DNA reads TGTGCCATCAGTGAAACCGGGACAGACAATCAGCCCCAGCATTTT. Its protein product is CAISETGTDNQPQHF.

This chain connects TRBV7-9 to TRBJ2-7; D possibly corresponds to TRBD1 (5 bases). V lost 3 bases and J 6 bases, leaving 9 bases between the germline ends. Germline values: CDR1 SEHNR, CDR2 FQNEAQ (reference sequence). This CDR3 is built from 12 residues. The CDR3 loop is CASSLQGGEQYF. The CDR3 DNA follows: TGTGCCAGCAGCTTGCAGGGTGGCGAGCAGTACTTC.

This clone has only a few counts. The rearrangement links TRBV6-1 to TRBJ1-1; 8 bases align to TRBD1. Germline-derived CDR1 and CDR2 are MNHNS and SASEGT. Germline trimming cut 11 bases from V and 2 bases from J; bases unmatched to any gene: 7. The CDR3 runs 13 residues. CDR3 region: CADGQGTNTEAFF. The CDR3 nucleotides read TGTGCCGACGGACAGGGAACAAACACTGAAGCTTTCTTT.

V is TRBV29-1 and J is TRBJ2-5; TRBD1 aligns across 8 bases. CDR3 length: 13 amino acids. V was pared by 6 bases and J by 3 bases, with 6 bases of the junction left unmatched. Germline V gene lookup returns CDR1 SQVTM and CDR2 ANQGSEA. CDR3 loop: CSVQGALKETQYF. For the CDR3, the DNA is TGCAGCGTCCAGGGGGCGCTGAAAGAGACCCAGTACTTC.

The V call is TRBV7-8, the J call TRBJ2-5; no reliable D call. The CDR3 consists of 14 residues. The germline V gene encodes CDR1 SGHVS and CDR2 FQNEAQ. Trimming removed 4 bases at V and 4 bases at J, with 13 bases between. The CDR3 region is CASSWSPNRETQYF. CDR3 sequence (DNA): TGTGCCAGCAGCTGGAGTCCGAACCGAGAGACCCAGTACTTC.

This CDR3 is CASSLDGLPWGNTIYF. Here the CDR3 DNA reads TGTGCCAGCAGCTTGGATGGCTTGCCGTGGGGAAACACCATATATTTT. V and J are TRBV5-6 and TRBJ1-3; the D is unclear. Germline CDR1 is SGHDT and CDR2 is YYEEEE. Trimming removed 0 bases at V and 4 bases at J, with 14 bases between. This CDR3 contains 16 residues.

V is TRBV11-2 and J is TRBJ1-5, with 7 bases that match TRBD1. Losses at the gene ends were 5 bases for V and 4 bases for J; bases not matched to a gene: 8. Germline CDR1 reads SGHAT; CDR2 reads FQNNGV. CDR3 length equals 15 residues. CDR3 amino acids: CASSEGDRWNQPQHF. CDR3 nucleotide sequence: TGTGCCAGCAGCGAAGGGGACAGATGGAATCAGCCCCAGCATTTT.

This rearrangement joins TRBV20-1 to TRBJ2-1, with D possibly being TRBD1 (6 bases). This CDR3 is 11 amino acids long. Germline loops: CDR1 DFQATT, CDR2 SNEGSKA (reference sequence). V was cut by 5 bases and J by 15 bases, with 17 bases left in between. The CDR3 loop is CSAAPQGSSFF. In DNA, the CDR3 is TGCAGTGCTGCCCCCCAGGGGAGCTCGTTCTTC.